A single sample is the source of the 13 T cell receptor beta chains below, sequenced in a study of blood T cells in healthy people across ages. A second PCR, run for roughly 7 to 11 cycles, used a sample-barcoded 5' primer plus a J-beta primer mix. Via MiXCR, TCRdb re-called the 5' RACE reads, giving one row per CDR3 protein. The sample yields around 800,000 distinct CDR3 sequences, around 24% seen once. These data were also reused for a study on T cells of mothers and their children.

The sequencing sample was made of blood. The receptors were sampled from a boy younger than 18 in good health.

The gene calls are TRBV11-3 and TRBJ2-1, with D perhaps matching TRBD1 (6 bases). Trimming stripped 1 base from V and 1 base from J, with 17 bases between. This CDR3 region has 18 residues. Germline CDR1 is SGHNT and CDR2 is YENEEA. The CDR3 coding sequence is TGTGCCAGCAGCTTAGGCCCCGACGGGACAAGTTCCTACAATGAGCAGTTCTTC. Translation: CASSLGPDGTSSYNEQFF.

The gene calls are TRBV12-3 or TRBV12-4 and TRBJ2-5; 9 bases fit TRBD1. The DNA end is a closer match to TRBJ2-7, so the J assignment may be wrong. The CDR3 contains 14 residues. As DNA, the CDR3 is TGTGCCAGCAGAGCCTCGGGACAGGGCCACGAGCAGTACTTC. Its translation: CASRASGQGHEQYF.

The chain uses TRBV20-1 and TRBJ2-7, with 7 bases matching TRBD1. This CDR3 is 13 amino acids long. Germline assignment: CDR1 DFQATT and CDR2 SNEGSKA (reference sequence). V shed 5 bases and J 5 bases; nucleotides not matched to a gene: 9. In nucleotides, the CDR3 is TGCAGTGCTTACCCAGACAGGGCCGACGAGCAGTACTTC. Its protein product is CSAYPDRADEQYF.

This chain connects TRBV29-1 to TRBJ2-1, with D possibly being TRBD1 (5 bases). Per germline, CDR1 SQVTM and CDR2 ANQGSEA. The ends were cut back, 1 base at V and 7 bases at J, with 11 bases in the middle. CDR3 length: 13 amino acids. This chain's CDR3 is CSVEVVRANEQFF. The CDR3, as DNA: TGCAGCGTTGAAGTGGTCAGGGCGAATGAGCAGTTCTTC.

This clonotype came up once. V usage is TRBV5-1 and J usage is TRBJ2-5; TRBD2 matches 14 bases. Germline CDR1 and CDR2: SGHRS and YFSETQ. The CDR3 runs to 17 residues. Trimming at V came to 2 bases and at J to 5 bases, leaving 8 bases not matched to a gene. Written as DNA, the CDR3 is TGCGCCAGCAGCTTATCGACTAGCGGGGGGGCCGGGGAGACCCAGTACTTC. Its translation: CASSLSTSGGAGETQYF.

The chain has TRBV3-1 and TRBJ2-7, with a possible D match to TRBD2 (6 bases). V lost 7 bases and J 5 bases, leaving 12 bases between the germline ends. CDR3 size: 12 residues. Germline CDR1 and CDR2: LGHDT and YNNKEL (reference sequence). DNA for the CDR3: TGTGCCAGCAATGGAGGGTCCCACGAGCAGTACTTC. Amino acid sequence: CASNGGSHEQYF.

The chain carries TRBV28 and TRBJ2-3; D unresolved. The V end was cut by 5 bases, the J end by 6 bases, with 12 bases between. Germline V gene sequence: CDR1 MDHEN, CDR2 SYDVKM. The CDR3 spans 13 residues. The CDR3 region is CASSLTPPDTQYF. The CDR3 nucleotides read TGTGCCAGCAGTCTGACGCCTCCGGATACGCAGTATTTT.

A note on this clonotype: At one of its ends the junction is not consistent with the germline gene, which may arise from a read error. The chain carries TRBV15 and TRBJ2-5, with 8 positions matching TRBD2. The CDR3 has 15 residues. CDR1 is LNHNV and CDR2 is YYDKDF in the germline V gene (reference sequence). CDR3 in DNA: TGTGCCACCACTTCCGGGAGGGGAGTTGTAGAGGCCCAGTACTTC. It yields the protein CATTSGRGVVEAQYF.

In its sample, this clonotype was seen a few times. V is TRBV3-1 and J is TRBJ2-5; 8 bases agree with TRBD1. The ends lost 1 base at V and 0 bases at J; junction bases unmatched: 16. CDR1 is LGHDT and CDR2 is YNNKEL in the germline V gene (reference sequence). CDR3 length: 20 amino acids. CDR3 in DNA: TGTGCCAGCAGCCAAGGATTGGGCAGGGGGCAAGGAGGGTACCAAGAGACCCAGTACTTC. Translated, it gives CASSQGLGRGQGGYQETQYF.

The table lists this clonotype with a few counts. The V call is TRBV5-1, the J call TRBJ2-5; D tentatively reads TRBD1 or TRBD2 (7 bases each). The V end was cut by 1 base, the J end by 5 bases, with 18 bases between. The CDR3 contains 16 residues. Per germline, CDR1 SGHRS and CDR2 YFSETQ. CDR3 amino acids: CASSLRQGGNEETQYF. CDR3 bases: TGCGCCAGCAGCTTGCGACAGGGAGGGAATGAGGAGACCCAGTACTTC.

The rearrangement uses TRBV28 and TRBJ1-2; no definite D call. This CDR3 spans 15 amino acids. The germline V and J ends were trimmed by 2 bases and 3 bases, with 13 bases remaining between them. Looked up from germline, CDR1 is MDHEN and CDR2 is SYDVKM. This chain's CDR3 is CASSLGPGRYYGYTF. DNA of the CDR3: TGTGCCAGCAGTTTAGGACCTGGGAGGTACTATGGCTACACCTTC.

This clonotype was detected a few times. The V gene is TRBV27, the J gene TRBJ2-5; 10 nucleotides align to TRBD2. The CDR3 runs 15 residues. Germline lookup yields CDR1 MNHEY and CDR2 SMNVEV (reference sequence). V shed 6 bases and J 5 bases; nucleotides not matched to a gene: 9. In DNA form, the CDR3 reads TGTGCCAGCAGCCCAGCGGGGGGGGTCATTGAGACCCAGTACTTC. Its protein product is CASSPAGGVIETQYF.

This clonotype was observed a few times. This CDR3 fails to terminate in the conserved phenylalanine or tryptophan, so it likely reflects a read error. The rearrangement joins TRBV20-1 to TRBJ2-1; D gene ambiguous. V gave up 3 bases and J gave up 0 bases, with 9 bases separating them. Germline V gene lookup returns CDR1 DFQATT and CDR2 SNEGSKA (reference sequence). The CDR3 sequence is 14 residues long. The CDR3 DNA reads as TGCAGTGCTAGGGCCACGAGCTCCTACAATGAGCAGTTCCTC. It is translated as CSARATSSYNEQFL.